Listed here are 13 T cell receptor beta chains from one sample, sequenced in a study of blood T cell repertoires in COVID-19. The method was immunoSEQ multiplex PCR; TCRdb's version includes in-frame clones alone and lacks a portion of them. Of 150,000 to 200,000 clones listed, 60% to 85% are singletons. The sequenced material came from peripheral blood. These receptors were taken from a man aged 55 to 70 with active or convalescent COVID-19.

The chain uses TRBV23-1 and TRBJ2-5; D not resolved. TRBV23-1 is an ORF, and what it does is uncertain. This CDR3 has 13 amino acids. Trimming shortened V by 11 bases and J by 1 base, and 14 bases separated the two germline ends. The CDR3 region is CADNPSGQETQYF. CDR3 DNA sequence: TGCGCCGACAACCCCTCTGGCCAAGAGACCCAGTACTTC.

This chain connects TRBV5-1 to TRBJ2-2; D might be TRBD1 (5 bases). In germline, CDR1 is SGHRS, CDR2 YFSETQ. The ends were cut back, 3 bases at V and 1 base at J, with 13 bases in the middle. The CDR3 spans 16 residues. The CDR3 DNA reads as TGCGCCAGCAGCTCGCAGCCTCAGGGGAACACCGGGGAGCTGTTTTTT. This gives the protein CASSSQPQGNTGELFF.

This rearrangement joins TRBV3-1 (or the pseudogene TRBV3-2) to TRBJ2-1, with TRBD2 matching 9 bases. Germline lookup yields CDR1 LGHDT and CDR2 YNNKEL (reference sequence). The CDR3 extends over 16 amino acids. The V gene end was trimmed by 2 bases and the J gene end by 4 bases; junction bases not matched to a gene: 6. The CDR3 sequence: CASSQPAGGGYNEQFF. The CDR3 bases are TGTGCCAGCAGCCAACCAGCGGGAGGAGGGTACAATGAGCAGTTCTTC.

CDR3 nucleotides: TGTGCCAGCCGACTATTAGGAAGCAATCAGCCCCAGCATTTT. It codes for CASRLLGSNQPQHF. V and J are TRBV27 and TRBJ1-5; D uncertain. The CDR3 length is 14 residues. The germline CDR1 and CDR2 sequences are MNHEY and SMNVEV (reference sequence). Trimming cost V 8 bases and J 1 base, with 12 bases left between them.

The rearrangement joins TRBV11-2 to TRBJ2-7; D possibly corresponds to TRBD1 (5 bases). V was shortened by 6 bases and J by 2 bases, with 11 bases between the two germline ends. The CDR3 is made up of 13 amino acids. The germline V gene encodes CDR1 SGHAT and CDR2 FQNNGV. The CDR3 coding sequence is TGTGCCAGCAGTACCAGGGCCCCCTACGAGCAGTACTTC. Translating it yields CASSTRAPYEQYF.

J is TRBJ1-2 and V is TRBV11-2; D uncertain. CDR3 length: 13 amino acids. Looked up from germline, CDR1 is SGHAT and CDR2 is FQNNGV. Trimming cost V 4 bases and J 4 bases, with 10 bases left between them. The CDR3 DNA sequence: TGTGCCAGCAGCTCCGGAGGCGGCTATGGCTACACCTTC. Translation: CASSSGGGYGYTF.

The V call is TRBV7-3, the J call TRBJ2-7; 8 positions match TRBD2. This CDR3 has 14 amino acids. Germline V gene data show CDR1 as SGHTA and CDR2 as FQGTGA. V lost 2 bases, J lost 5 bases, and 5 bases stayed unmatched. CDR3 DNA sequence: TGTGCCAGCAGCTTATCGGGGGGGTTTGACGAGCAGTACTTC. Its translation is CASSLSGGFDEQYF.

This chain links TRBV4-3 with TRBJ2-1; 9 nucleotides align to TRBD2. V dropped 4 bases and J dropped 5; count of bases not matched to a gene: 9. The germline V gene encodes CDR1 LGHNA and CDR2 YSLEER. CDR3 length equals 16 residues. The CDR3 DNA sequence: TGCGCCAGCAGCCCCCTGACAGCGGGAGGACACAATGAGCAGTTCTTC. Translating gives CASSPLTAGGHNEQFF.

The sample holds one count of this clone. Here the CDR3 reads CASSLGQVDSNQPQHF. Here the CDR3 DNA reads TGTGCCAGCAGCTTAGGACAGGTCGATAGCAATCAGCCCCAGCATTTT. The chain carries TRBV7-9 and TRBJ1-5, with D possibly matching TRBD1 (6 bases). Trimming left V 1 base short and J 0 bases short, with 10 bases between. The CDR3 loop spans 16 amino acids. Germline CDR1 reads SEHNR; CDR2 reads FQNEAQ (reference sequence).

The chain uses TRBV30 and TRBJ1-5, with 8 bases aligning to TRBD1. This CDR3 is built from 14 residues. Trimming cost V 2 bases and J 5 bases; bases outside gene matches: 5. The germline CDR1 and CDR2 sequences are GTSNPN and SVGIG (reference sequence). In nucleotides, the CDR3 is TGTGCCTGGAGTAAAACAGGGGGGGATCAGCCCCAGCATTTT. Protein: CAWSKTGGDQPQHF.

V and J are TRBV7-3 and TRBJ1-1; D uncertain. The CDR3 loop spans 13 amino acids. CDR1 SGHTA and CDR2 FQGTGA come from the germline V gene. V gave up 8 bases and J gave up 3 bases, with 13 bases separating them. CDR3 bases: TGTGCCAGCCAAATCACTTCGGACACTGAAGCTTTCTTT. The encoded protein is CASQITSDTEAFF.

The chain joins TRBV19 to TRBJ2-5; the D is unclear. V shed 1 base and J shed 2 bases, with 8 bases lying between them. The CDR3 length is 14 residues. CDR1 and CDR2 (germline): LNHDA, SQIVND (reference sequence). CDR3 in DNA: TGTGCCAGTAGTATAGGGGCAGAACAAGAGACCCAGTACTTC. Protein product: CASSIGAEQETQYF.

The V call is TRBV19, the J call TRBJ2-7, with a tentative D call TRBD2 (6 bases). CDR1 is LNHDA and CDR2 is SQIVND in the germline V gene (reference sequence). This CDR3 has 13 amino acids. V was shortened by 3 bases and J by 12 bases, with 18 bases between the two germline ends. CDR3 sequence reads: CASSIDYGEVMYF. CDR3 coding DNA: TGTGCCAGTAGTATCGACTACGGGGAGGTGATGTACTTC.